This entry is about one TCR beta chain. The antigen is undetermined. These data come from a study of identical twins. Broader study findings: Recombination models fit unrelated individuals' TCR alpha sharing but underestimated twins'. Cross-sectional statistics underpinned the conclusions; the same donors were not followed.

TCRdb reprocessed the 5' RACE reads with MiXCR, giving one entry per CDR3 protein. This repertoire shows about 790,000 distinct CDR3 sequences, over 15% found once; its top ten account for roughly 14%. This CDR3 comprises 11 residues. V was trimmed by 6 bases and J by 3 bases, leaving 9 bases between them. The germline V gene encodes CDR1 DFQATT and CDR2 SNEGSKA (reference sequence). This sample was also put to use in a study of T cells expressing NK-cell markers. Turning to that study: The study drew TCR beta repertoires from sorted CD3+CD56+NKG2C+, CD3+CD56+NKG2C- and CD3+CD56-NKG2C+ T cells.

Sequences were obtained from PBMCs. The receptor comes from a woman between 18 and 29 years old in good health. The genes are TRBV20-1 and TRBJ2-7; no firm D call. The CDR3 DNA is TGCAGTGCAACGCCCCTCTACGAGCAGTACTTC. This sequence encodes CSATPLYEQYF.